Listed below are T cell receptor beta chains from one sample, sequenced in a study of blood T cells in healthy people across ages. TCRdb reprocessed the 5' RACE reads via MiXCR and lists one record per CDR3 protein. This repertoire shows fewer than 2 million distinct CDR3 sequences, 35% to 50% found once; its top ten account for roughly 24%. The source material was blood. Receptors were obtained from a human donor in good health. Both conserved end residues are part of each CDR3. D genes are given only for firm matches. Where a row states a size, it is once, few, many or the class of an expanded clone; other rows omit it.

j_call,d_call,clone_size,v_call,cdr3_aa,cdr3_nt
TRBJ2-7,.,.,TRBV12-3/TRBV12-4,CASSLHYSSYEQYF,TGTGCCAGCAGTTTACATTATAGCTCCTACGAGCAGTACTTC
TRBJ1-2,TRBD1,few,TRBV4-1,CASSHVSGTAGYTF,TGCGCCAGCAGCCATGTCTCCGGGACAGCCGGCTACACCTTC
TRBJ1-1,.,few,TRBV6-5,CASSYDDTVAFF,TGTGCCAGCAGTTACGATGACACTGTAGCTTTCTTT
TRBJ2-5,.,few,TRBV3-1,CASSQGDAGYQETQYF,TGTGCCAGCAGCCAAGGGGACGCCGGGTACCAAGAGACCCAGTACTTC
TRBJ2-4,.,.,TRBV12-3/TRBV12-4,CASSFGTEKNIQYF,TGTGCCAGCAGTTTTGGGACTGAAAAAAACATTCAGTACTTC
TRBJ2-5,TRBD1,few,TRBV28,CASKQGLREAQYF,TGTGCCAGCAAACAGGGGTTAAGAGAGGCCCAGTACTTC
TRBJ2-7,.,.,TRBV20-1,CSARAQGGHEQYF,TGCAGTGCTAGAGCCCAGGGGGGCCACGAGCAGTACTTC
TRBJ2-5,.,few,TRBV20-1,CSASARQRETQYF,TGCAGTGCTAGTGCCCGACAGAGGGAGACCCAGTACTTC
TRBJ1-1,.,.,TRBV20-1,CSARGNREFEAFF,TGCAGTGCTAGAGGGAACAGGGAGTTTGAAGCTTTCTTT
TRBJ1-2,.,.,TRBV10-3,CAISERHGYTF,TGTGCCATCAGTGAGAGGCATGGCTACACCTTC
TRBJ2-6,.,.,TRBV5-4,CASSFSGASGANVLTF,TGTGCCAGCAGCTTCTCAGGGGCCTCTGGGGCCAACGTCCTGACTTTC
TRBJ2-7,.,few,TRBV12-3/TRBV12-4,CASSPGRTSYEQYF,TGTGCCAGCAGTCCCGGACGGACCTCCTACGAGCAGTACTTC
TRBJ2-7,.,.,TRBV7-6,CTSSTGPTYEQYF,TGTACCAGCAGCACCGGACCTACATACGAGCAGTACTTC
TRBJ2-1,TRBD1,few,TRBV15,CATSRYGTGSYEQFF,TGTGCCACCAGCAGATATGGGACAGGGAGTTATGAGCAGTTCTTC
TRBJ1-1,.,.,TRBV29-1,CSVDISNTEAFF,TGCAGCGTTGATATATCTAACACTGAAGCTTTCTTT
TRBJ1-2,TRBD1,.,TRBV7-2,CASSFQGAGGYTF,TGTGCCAGCAGCTTTCAGGGGGCCGGGGGCTACACCTTC
TRBJ2-7,.,.,TRBV20-1,CSATSPGDYYEQYF,TGCAGTGCTACCTCCCCCGGGGATTACTACGAGCAGTACTTC
TRBJ2-1,TRBD2,.,TRBV5-1,CASSLVTSGNNEQFF,TGCGCCAGCAGCTTAGTAACTAGCGGTAACAATGAGCAGTTCTTC
TRBJ2-1,.,few,TRBV12-3/TRBV12-4,CASRTTWNEQFF,TGTGCCAGCAGGACGACTTGGAATGAGCAGTTCTTC
TRBJ2-3,.,.,TRBV10-3,CAISESIHRDTQYF,TGTGCCATCAGTGAGTCGATACATAGAGATACGCAGTATTTT
TRBJ1-1,.,.,TRBV5-1,CASTDYTEAFF,TGCGCCAGCACCGACTACACTGAAGCTTTCTTT
TRBJ1-2,TRBD1,few,TRBV12-3/TRBV12-4,CASSSGQGAWNYGYTF,TGTGCCAGCAGTTCGGGACAGGGGGCGTGGAACTATGGCTACACCTTC
TRBJ1-2,.,.,TRBV7-9,CASSLGRLNGYTF,TGTGCCAGCAGCCTCGGCAGGTTAAATGGCTACACCTTC
TRBJ2-2,.,.,TRBV12-3/TRBV12-4,CASSPLGGELFF,TGTGCCAGCAGTCCCCTGGGCGGGGAGCTGTTTTTT
TRBJ2-5,TRBD2,.,TRBV10-3,CAISESRTGGQETQYF,TGTGCCATCAGTGAGTCGAGGACGGGGGGTCAAGAGACCCAGTACTTC
TRBJ1-2,.,few,TRBV12-3/TRBV12-4,CASSSRIRQAGGYTF,TGTGCCAGCAGTTCCCGGATCAGACAGGCGGGTGGCTACACCTTC
TRBJ1-1,.,.,TRBV25-1,CASSEGEATKRTEAFF,TGTGCCAGCAGTGAGGGGGAGGCCACAAAGAGAACTGAAGCTTTCTTT
TRBJ1-1,.,once,TRBV5-6,CASSLGPGWGETEAFF,TGTGCCAGCAGCTTGGGGCCGGGGTGGGGGGAAACTGAAGCTTTCTTT
TRBJ1-5,.,few,TRBV7-2,CASSTGLDQPQHF,TGTGCCAGCAGCACAGGGTTAGATCAGCCCCAGCATTTT
TRBJ2-7,TRBD2,.,TRBV5-1,CASSLTSSGGSYEQYF,TGCGCCAGCAGCTTAACTTCTAGCGGGGGGTCCTACGAGCAGTACTTC
TRBJ2-1,.,.,TRBV5-4,CASSINSYEQFF,TGTGCCAGCAGCATAAACTCCTACGAGCAGTTCTTC
TRBJ2-1,TRBD2,.,TRBV29-1,CSVEEPRASGSYNEQFF,TGCAGCGTTGAAGAACCCCGGGCTAGCGGATCATACAATGAGCAGTTCTTC
TRBJ1-5,.,.,TRBV20-1,CSARSGGLYQPQHF,TGCAGTGCTAGATCGGGAGGGCTCTATCAGCCCCAGCATTTT
TRBJ2-1,.,.,TRBV9,CASSGAQWGEQFF,TGTGCCAGCAGCGGTGCCCAATGGGGTGAGCAGTTCTTC
TRBJ1-2,.,.,TRBV3-1,CASSQGTNGYTF,TGTGCCAGCAGCCAAGGTACGAATGGCTACACCTTC
TRBJ2-7,.,.,TRBV15,CATDQGGGEQYF,TGTGCCACTGACCAGGGAGGGGGCGAGCAGTACTTC
TRBJ2-6,.,once,TRBV30,CACPGRSGANVLTF,TGTGCCTGCCCCGGGCGGTCTGGGGCCAACGTCCTGACTTTC
TRBJ1-1,.,many,TRBV20-1,CSPKGGTVGYTEAFF,TGCAGCCCCAAAGGCGGGACGGTAGGGTACACTGAAGCTTTCTTT
TRBJ2-1,.,many,TRBV4-1,CASSQGVGEQFF,TGCGCCAGCAGCCAAGGAGTTGGGGAGCAGTTCTTC
TRBJ2-7,TRBD1,few,TRBV7-8,CASSSPRGQGISWEQYF,TGTGCCAGCAGCTCGCCTCGGGGACAGGGGATTTCATGGGAGCAGTACTTC
TRBJ1-5,.,.,TRBV4-3,CASSQDFQAFQPQHF,TGCGCCAGCAGCCAAGACTTTCAGGCCTTTCAGCCCCAGCATTTT
TRBJ2-7,TRBD1,.,TRBV9,CASSVEYRGPSSYEQYF,TGTGCCAGCAGCGTAGAGTACAGGGGGCCCAGTTCCTACGAGCAGTACTTC
TRBJ1-1,.,few,TRBV27,CASSLSAGRPTPEAFF,TGTGCCAGCAGTTTATCCGCTGGCAGGCCCACCCCTGAAGCTTTCTTT
TRBJ1-1,.,.,TRBV5-1,CASGLWGGTEAFF,TGCGCCAGCGGCTTGTGGGGGGGCACTGAAGCTTTCTTT
TRBJ2-4,.,few,TRBV19,CASTTKGSSKNIQYF,TGTGCCAGTACCACAAAGGGGAGCTCCAAAAACATTCAGTACTTC
TRBJ1-2,.,.,TRBV5-6,CASSLMSGSYGYTF,TGTGCCAGCAGCTTGATGTCGGGGAGCTATGGCTACACCTTC
TRBJ1-5,.,.,TRBV12-3/TRBV12-4,CASSLGRYGPQHF,TGTGCCAGCAGTCTTGGCCGGTACGGTCCCCAGCATTTT
TRBJ1-2,TRBD1,.,TRBV4-3,CASSQGTGFGYGYTF,TGCGCCAGCAGCCAAGGGACAGGGTTTGGCTATGGCTACACCTTC
TRBJ1-2,.,once,TRBV12-3/TRBV12-4,CASSFLNRYYGYTF,TGTGCCAGCAGTTTCTTGAACAGATATTATGGCTACACCTTC
TRBJ2-5,.,few,TRBV7-6,CASSSREDQETQYF,TGTGCCAGCAGCTCTCGAGAAGACCAAGAGACCCAGTACTTC
TRBJ1-5,.,.,TRBV6-2/TRBV6-3,CASNPGPQWQPQHF,TGTGCCAGCAACCCCGGGCCTCAATGGCAGCCCCAGCATTTT
TRBJ2-7,TRBD1,few,TRBV20-1,CSAVPTDRVYYEQYF,TGCAGTGCCGTACCTACGGACAGGGTCTACTACGAGCAGTACTTC
TRBJ2-7,TRBD1,few,TRBV7-8,CASSLGTGLAYEQYF,TGTGCCAGCAGCTTAGGGACAGGGCTCGCTTACGAGCAGTACTTC
TRBJ1-1,.,.,TRBV7-7,CASSAQQNTEAFF,TGTGCCAGCAGCGCCCAGCAGAACACTGAAGCTTTCTTT